This TCR beta chain stems from a study of CD8+ T cells in alopecia areata. The CDR3 consists of 13 residues. Per the germline V gene, CDR1 is LGHNA and CDR2 is YNFKEQ. The V end was cut by 2 bases, the J end by 5 bases, with 9 bases between. Study observations and caveats: Besides other cells, scalp samples also yield sequences of resident alphabeta T cells from normal skin. Clonality exceeded that of normal scalp in lesional scalp, most notably in alopecia totalis/universalis.

cDNA prepared by RNA extraction and subsequent reverse transcription served as the template for sequencing. Sequencing used immunoSEQ multiplex PCR; TCRdb keeps in-frame clones, though not all of them. The sample consists of roughly 220,000 clones, roughly 66% of them appearing once. The treatment: oral pan-JAK inhibitor, 5-10 mg twice daily. Peripheral blood and lesional scalp punch biopsies came from alopecia areata patients. PBMCs yielded sorted CD4+ and CD8+ T cells. As for this clone: The antigen remains undetermined.

The starting material was CD4+ T cells sorted from blood, obtained between weeks 43 and 45, from a patient treated with tofacitinib. The TCR originated in a human donor with alopecia areata. The chain employs TRBV4-2 and TRBJ1-1; weak D call: TRBD1 (6 bases). CDR3 DNA: TGTGCCAGCAGCCAAACAGGGCAAACTGAAGCTTTCTTT. Translated, it gives CASSQTGQTEAFF.